This T cell receptor beta chain was documented in a study of T cells in Graves' hyperthyroidism and ophthalmopathy. This clonotype was recorded a few times. The CDR3 is made up of 16 amino acids. Trimming took off 4 bases at V and 2 bases at J, with 14 bases between the two ends. From germline, CDR1 is MNHNS and CDR2 SASEGT. TCR beta CDR3 region amplification was performed from RNA transcripts. The HTBI primer set drove a first-round RT-PCR of the TCR CDR3. One entry per CDR3 protein results from TCRdb running MiXCR on the multiplex PCR reads. Here the sample spans hundreds of thousands of distinct CDR3 sequences, over 15% being singletons.

The specimen sequenced was blood. The TCR comes from a young woman with Graves' hyperthyroidism. The V call is TRBV6-1, the J call TRBJ2-2; possible D gene TRBD1, 6 bases. CDR3 in DNA: TGTGCCAGCAGTGCAACTTCCGGGACAAACACCGGGGAGCTGTTTTTT. The encoded protein is CASSATSGTNTGELFF.